A single T cell receptor beta chain is shown here with its context. The sample originates from a study of blood T cell repertoires in COVID-19. The wider study: Italy, Spain and the United States were the sources of the convalescent and acute COVID-19 samples. Sources were T cells, B-cell-depleted T cells, or PBMCs; the material itself was cDNA or gDNA.

Under the authors' procedure: Nucleated cell number was recorded as an estimate derived from reference gene primer amplification. Assay: immunoSEQ multiplex PCR; the TCRdb copy retains only in-frame clones and omits some. The V and J calls and clone size come from that table; D and trimming were worked out from the DNA. The top ten hold over 9.5% of the sample, which has under 60,000 clones, 80% to 90% seen once. V was clipped by 3 bases and J by 10 bases, with 7 bases between them. CDR1 is KGHSH and CDR2 is LQKENI in the germline V gene. This CDR3 contains 11 residues. The clonotype comes from a human donor with active COVID-19. The donor label of this sample is uncertain. V and J are TRBV18 and TRBJ2-1, with D possibly TRBD1 on 6 matching bases. Sequenced input: peripheral blood. CDR3 in amino acids: CASSPDREQFF. Here the CDR3 DNA reads TGTGCCAGCTCACCCGACAGGGAGCAGTTCTTC.